The 32 T cell receptor beta chains below come from one sample, sequenced in a study of blood T cell repertoires in COVID-19 (dated by TCRdb to about 2020). Library creation used the immunoSEQ multiplex PCR assay. In its TCRdb copy, this immuneACCESS table keeps in-frame sequences only and misses some clones. Where compared with another copy, unresolved V genes explain less than half of these, and the others have no known cause. The sample records some 180,000 clones, roughly 90% of which are singletons. 0.53% of the sample is taken by the ten largest. The sequenced sample was peripheral blood. The receptors shown here come from a man in his fifties with acute or convalescent COVID-19.

The chain is built from TRBV5-1 and TRBJ2-3, with TRBD2 as a possible D gene (5 bases). Trimming shortened V by 3 bases and J by 0 bases, and 8 bases separated the two germline ends. The CDR3 contains 14 residues. The germline gives CDR1 SGHRS, CDR2 YFSETQ. CDR3 residues: CASSSGISTDTQYF. CDR3 in DNA: TGCGCCAGCAGCTCCGGGATCAGCACAGATACGCAGTATTTT.

The chain uses TRBV4-1 and TRBJ2-3, with unresolved D. The V gene lost 2 bases and the J gene lost 5 bases, with 11 bases spanning the gap. Germline loops: CDR1 MGHRA, CDR2 YSYEKL. The CDR3 sequence is 14 residues long. CDR3 in DNA: TGCGCCAGCAGCCAACCTAAAACGGGAGATACGCAGTATTTT. As protein: CASSQPKTGDTQYF.

CDR3 in amino acids: CASSPPMWSTDTQYF. CDR3 in DNA: TGTGCCAGTAGTCCCCCTATGTGGAGCACAGATACGCAGTATTTT. The chain employs TRBV19 and TRBJ2-3, with D unclear. This CDR3 comprises 15 residues. Germline lookup yields CDR1 LNHDA and CDR2 SQIVND (reference sequence). Trimming removed 5 bases from V and 0 bases from J, with 12 bases in between.

The rearrangement links TRBV19 to TRBJ1-1, with a tentative D call TRBD1 (6 bases). The CDR3 spans 14 residues. With 4 bases removed from V and 0 bases from J, the gap between germline ends came to 9 bases. The germline V gene has CDR1 LNHDA and CDR2 SQIVND (reference sequence). The CDR3 sequence is CASSRDIMNTEAFF. In nucleotides, the CDR3 is TGTGCCAGTAGTAGGGACATAATGAACACTGAAGCTTTCTTT.

The V call is TRBV4-1, the J call TRBJ2-5, with TRBD2 matching over 7 bases. The CDR3 length is 14 residues. From germline, CDR1 is MGHRA and CDR2 YSYEKL. V lost 4 bases to trimming and J lost 4 bases; unmatched junction nucleotides: 6. The CDR3, as DNA: TGCGCCAGCAGCCTTCGGGCTAGCGGAGAGACCCAGTACTTC. Encoded protein: CASSLRASGETQYF.

The chain is built from TRBV7-9 and TRBJ1-1, with TRBD1 matching over 9 bases. There are 14 residues in the CDR3. The V gene's germline CDR1 is SEHNR and CDR2 FQNEAQ (reference sequence). V was pared by 5 bases and J by 6 bases, with 7 bases of the junction left unmatched. CDR3 in amino acids: CASSAGQGLSEAFF. For the CDR3, the DNA is TGTGCCAGCAGCGCAGGACAGGGGCTTTCTGAAGCTTTCTTT.

V gene TRBV12-2 combines with J gene TRBJ1-2; TRBD1, the table's D call, lacks a check against the DNA. TRBV12-2 constitutes a pseudogene. This CDR3 comprises 16 residues. The CDR3: CASRLVGDKANYGYTF. Written as DNA, the CDR3 is TGTGCAAGTCGCTTAGTGGGGGACAAAGCTAACTATGGCTACACCTTC.

The genes are TRBV7-9 and TRBJ1-5; TRBD1 agrees at 9 bases. CDR1 is SEHNR and CDR2 is FQNEAQ in the germline V gene (reference sequence). The CDR3 has 14 amino acids. Losses at the gene ends were 1 base for V and 11 bases for J; bases not matched to a gene: 6. In nucleotides, the CDR3 is TGTGCCAGCAGCTTAGGGGACAGGGATCATTCCCAGCATTTT. The encoded protein is CASSLGDRDHSQHF.

V gene TRBV19 combines with J gene TRBJ1-5; 8 bases are a match to TRBD1. The germline CDR1 and CDR2 sequences are LNHDA and SQIVND (reference sequence). With 3 bases clipped from V and 2 bases from J, the junction kept 6 bases outside the gene matches. The CDR3 has 16 amino acids. CDR3 nucleotide sequence: TGTGCCAGTAGTATTCAGGGGGCGCAAGGCAATCAGCCCCAGCATTTT. Translating gives CASSIQGAQGNQPQHF.

This CDR3 reads CASSLAGLYNEQFF. The CDR3, as DNA: TGCGCCAGCAGTCTAGCGGGCTTGTACAATGAGCAGTTCTTC. This chain uses TRBV10-1 with TRBJ2-1, with TRBD2 matching 8 bases. The ends lost 5 bases at V and 4 bases at J; junction bases unmatched: 4. Germline V gene sequence: CDR1 WNHNN, CDR2 SYGVQD (reference sequence). This CDR3 is built from 14 residues.

This chain connects TRBV6-6 to TRBJ1-1; D remains unclear. V was cut by 2 bases and J by 7 bases, with 17 bases left in between. Germline V lookup: CDR1 MNHNY, CDR2 SVGAGI (reference sequence). This CDR3 contains 15 residues. CDR3 DNA: TGTGCCAGCAGTTACGGCGGGGTTGCTGATGGTGAAGCTTTCTTT. Its translation is CASSYGGVADGEAFF.

The rearrangement uses TRBV5-1 and TRBJ2-7, with D perhaps matching TRBD2 (6 bases). The CDR3 has 19 residues. The germline gives CDR1 SGHRS, CDR2 YFSETQ. With 0 bases removed from V and 0 bases from J, the gap between germline ends came to 22 bases. CDR3 amino acids: CASSLVVIGGSGNSYEQYF. In DNA, the CDR3 is TGCGCCAGCAGCTTGGTTGTCATCGGGGGAAGCGGAAACTCCTACGAGCAGTACTTC.

The chain carries TRBV2 and TRBJ2-5; TRBD2 might be the D (5 bases). V shed 7 bases and J shed 5 bases, with 14 bases lying between them. CDR1 and CDR2 from the germline V gene are SNHLY and FYNNEI. The CDR3 covers 13 residues. The CDR3 protein is CASTRGPGETQYF. CDR3 sequence (DNA): TGTGCCAGCACTAGAGGACCGGGGGAGACCCAGTACTTC.

The chain has TRBV4-1 and TRBJ2-2, with TRBD2 matching over 14 bases. The V gene end was trimmed by 4 bases and the J gene end by 2 bases; junction bases not matched to a gene: 3. CDR3 length: 17 residues. Germline V gives CDR1 MGHRA, CDR2 YSYEKL. The CDR3 region has the DNA TGCGCCAGCAGCCCGGGACTAGCGGGGGTAAACACCGGGGAGCTGTTTTTT. This sequence encodes CASSPGLAGVNTGELFF.

Turning to this clone: This CDR3 is also generated by other DNA sequences in the sample. V is TRBV7-2 and J is TRBJ1-5, with 9 bases identical to TRBD1. Looked up from germline, CDR1 is SGHTA and CDR2 is FQGNSA. The CDR3 has 15 amino acids. V shed 5 bases and J 6 bases; nucleotides not matched to a gene: 8. This chain's CDR3 is CASSPRTGVGQPQHF. Here the CDR3 DNA reads TGTGCCAGCAGCCCTCGGACAGGGGTAGGTCAGCCCCAGCATTTT.

The chain is built from TRBV3-1 (or the pseudogene TRBV3-2) and TRBJ2-1; 13 bases match TRBD2. This CDR3 is built from 16 residues. The germline gives CDR1 LGHDT, CDR2 YNNKEL (reference sequence). V lost 4 bases to trimming and J lost 8 bases; unmatched junction nucleotides: 8. The CDR3 nucleotides are TGTGCCAGCAGCCCAGGACTAGCGGGAGTCTATGATGAGCAGTTCTTC. Its protein product is CASSPGLAGVYDEQFF.

Details on this clone: Other DNA sequences from this sample encode an identical CDR3 as well. The V and J genes are TRBV19 and TRBJ1-1, with 8 nucleotides matching TRBD1. After removal of 8 bases from V and 4 bases from J, the junction contained 9 bases not matched to a gene. The length of the CDR3 is 14 residues. Germline CDR1 reads LNHDA; CDR2 reads SQIVND (reference sequence). CDR3 DNA: TGTGCCAGTTCCAGTGGACAGGGCAGCACTGAAGCTTTCTTT. Protein product: CASSSGQGSTEAFF.

This chain connects TRBV19 to TRBJ2-1; TRBD2 aligns across 8 bases. The germline V gene has CDR1 LNHDA and CDR2 SQIVND (reference sequence). The length of the CDR3 is 13 residues. Unmatched junction bases numbered 7, after V lost 8 bases and J lost 7 bases. The chain's CDR3 is CASSSGGSNEQFF. For the CDR3, the DNA is TGTGCCAGTTCATCGGGGGGGAGTAATGAGCAGTTCTTC.

The gene calls are TRBV13 and TRBJ2-5; 9 nucleotides agree with TRBD2. The CDR3 sequence is 18 residues long. Trimming cost V 4 bases and J 2 bases; bases outside gene matches: 14. Germline V CDR1 and CDR2: PRHDT, FYEKMQ (reference sequence). The CDR3 DNA follows: TGTGCCAGCAGCTCGGCGGGAGGGCTTGGTAGCCGGCAAGAGACCCAGTACTTC. It specifies CASSSAGGLGSRQETQYF.

This clone occurred once. The chain couples TRBV7-9 to TRBJ2-5; TRBD2 is a possible D gene (6 bases). This CDR3 has 12 amino acids. Trimming shortened V by 11 bases and J by 0 bases, and 10 bases separated the two germline ends. The germline CDR1 and CDR2 sequences are SEHNR and FQNEAQ (reference sequence). As DNA, the CDR3 is TGTGCCGGGGGGACGGACCAAGAGACCCAGTACTTC. Translating it yields CAGGTDQETQYF. The full variable domain, with the rest looked up from reference TRBV7-9 and TRBJ2-5, is DTGVSQNPRHKITKRGQNVTFRCDPISEHNRLYWYRQTLGQGPEFLTYFQNEAQLEKSRLLSDRFSAERPKGSFSTLEIQRTEQGDSAMYLCAGGTDQETQYFGPGTRLLVL.

V gene TRBV7-2 combines with J gene TRBJ1-4; 9 bases align to TRBD1. The V gene end was trimmed by 0 bases and the J gene end by 7 bases; junction bases not matched to a gene: 3. There are 15 residues in the CDR3. Germline CDR1 is SGHTA and CDR2 is FQGNSA. CDR3 protein: CASSLARTGVEKLFF. CDR3 bases: TGTGCCAGCAGCTTAGCACGGACAGGGGTTGAAAAACTGTTTTTT.

The chain carries TRBV6-2 or TRBV6-3 and TRBJ1-1; D possibly corresponds to TRBD1 (5 bases). Germline V gene data show CDR1 as MNHEY and CDR2 as SVGEGT. Between the trimmed V and J ends, which lost 0 bases and 4 bases, there was a span of 6 bases. The CDR3 covers 13 residues. The CDR3 sequence is CASSYSRGTEAFF. The CDR3 nucleotides read TGTGCCAGCAGTTACTCTAGGGGCACTGAAGCTTTCTTT.

This chain uses TRBV12-3 or TRBV12-4 with TRBJ2-2, with TRBD1 as a possible D gene (5 bases). This CDR3 contains 13 residues. Trimming pared 6 bases from V and 8 bases from J, leaving 13 bases between. The CDR3 region is CASRPDSFGELFF. Here the CDR3 DNA reads TGTGCCAGCAGACCCGACAGTTTTGGGGAGCTGTTTTTT.

The CDR3 sequence is CASSQAGQGYGYTF. The CDR3 DNA reads TGTGCCAGCAGCCAAGCGGGACAGGGGTATGGCTACACCTTC. The chain is built from TRBV3-1 (or the pseudogene TRBV3-2) and TRBJ1-2, with 10 bases fitting TRBD1. The CDR3 is made up of 14 amino acids. The junction had 1 base not matched to a gene; V was cut back by 1 base and J by 5 bases. Per germline, CDR1 LGHDT and CDR2 YNNKEL (reference sequence).

The chain employs TRBV14 and TRBJ1-3, with a possible D match to TRBD1 (6 bases). Trimming took 1 base from V and 6 from J, leaving 7 bases between them. Germline assignment: CDR1 SGHDN and CDR2 FVKESK. There are 13 residues in the CDR3. CDR3 amino acids: CASSQAGVNTIYF. The CDR3 nucleotides are TGTGCCAGCAGCCAAGCAGGGGTAAACACCATATATTTT.

CDR3 nucleotides: TGTGCCACCGACACAGGGACTAATGAAAAACTGTTTTTT. This codes for CATDTGTNEKLFF. The genes are TRBV28 and TRBJ1-4; the D gene is possibly TRBD1 (6 bases). The germline V gene encodes CDR1 MDHEN and CDR2 SYDVKM. Trimming left V 10 bases short and J 2 bases short, with 11 bases between. This CDR3 is built from 13 residues.

This rearrangement joins TRBV30 to TRBJ1-1, with D perhaps TRBD1 (5 bases). CDR1 and CDR2 (germline): GTSNPN, SVGIG (reference sequence). The CDR3 has 13 amino acids. With 1 base removed from V and 1 base from J, the gap between germline ends came to 7 bases. CDR3 nucleotides: TGTGCCTGGAGTGGACAGCCGAACACTGAAGCTTTCTTT. Protein: CAWSGQPNTEAFF.

The rearrangement links TRBV10-3 to TRBJ1-5; D is perhaps TRBD1 (6 bases). V shed 7 bases and J shed 3 bases, with 13 bases lying between them. CDR1 ENHRY and CDR2 SYGVKD come from the germline V gene. The CDR3 has 14 residues. The CDR3 sequence: CAINGRGFNQPQHF. For the CDR3, the DNA is TGTGCCATCAACGGCAGGGGATTCAATCAGCCCCAGCATTTT.

In this sample, this clone turned up once. The chain uses TRBV4-2 and TRBJ2-1; the match to TRBD1 covers 10 bases. This CDR3 has 14 amino acids. V lost 0 bases, J lost 12 bases, and 5 bases stayed unmatched. In germline, CDR1 is LGHNA, CDR2 YNFKEQ. As DNA, the CDR3 is TGTGCCAGCAGCCAAGATGGACAGGGGGTTTTGCAGTTCTTC. Protein: CASSQDGQGVLQFF.

In its sample, this clone was seen a few times. The chain carries TRBV19 and TRBJ2-7, with D possibly being TRBD1 (6 bases). Trimming took off 6 bases at V and 5 bases at J, with 20 bases between the two ends. From germline, CDR1 is LNHDA and CDR2 SQIVND (reference sequence). The CDR3 sequence is 15 residues long. DNA of the CDR3: TGTGCCAGTAGGTTAACAGGGCCCTCCATGGACGAGCAGTACTTC. Translated: CASRLTGPSMDEQYF. The full variable domain, with the rest looked up from reference TRBV19 and TRBJ2-7, is DGGITQSPKYLFRKEGQNVTLSCEQNLNHDAMYWYRQDPGQGLRLIYYSQIVNDFQKGDIAEGYSVSREKKESFPLTVTSAQKNPTAFYLCASRLTGPSMDEQYFGPGTRLTVT.

The chain links TRBV28 to TRBJ1-6; the D gene is possibly TRBD1 (5 bases). Germline V gene lookup returns CDR1 MDHEN and CDR2 SYDVKM. The CDR3 spans 12 residues. Trimming cost V 10 bases and J 6 bases, with 10 bases left between them. The CDR3 region is CAIGHTNSPLHF. For the CDR3, the DNA is TGTGCCATCGGACACACTAATTCACCCCTCCACTTT.

This clone was seen only once. V usage is TRBV18 and J usage is TRBJ1-2; tentative D call: TRBD1 (5 bases). This CDR3 has 15 amino acids. Germline V gives CDR1 KGHSH, CDR2 LQKENI. Trimming took 5 bases from V and 4 from J, leaving 17 bases between them. The CDR3 protein is CASSMDLGGGYGYTF. Written as DNA, the CDR3 is TGTGCCAGCTCAATGGACCTGGGGGGAGGCTATGGCTACACCTTC.